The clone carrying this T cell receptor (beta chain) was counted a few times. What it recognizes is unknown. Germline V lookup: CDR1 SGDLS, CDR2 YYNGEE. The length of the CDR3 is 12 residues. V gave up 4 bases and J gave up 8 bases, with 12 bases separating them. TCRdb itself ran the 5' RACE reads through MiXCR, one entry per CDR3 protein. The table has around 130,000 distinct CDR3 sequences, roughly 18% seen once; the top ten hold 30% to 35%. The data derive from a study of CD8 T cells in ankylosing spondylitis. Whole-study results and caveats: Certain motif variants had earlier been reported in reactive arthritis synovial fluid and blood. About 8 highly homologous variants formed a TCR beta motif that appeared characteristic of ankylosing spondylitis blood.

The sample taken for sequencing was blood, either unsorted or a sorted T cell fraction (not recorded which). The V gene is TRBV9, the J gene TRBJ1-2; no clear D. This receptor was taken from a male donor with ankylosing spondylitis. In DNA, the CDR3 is TGTGCCAGCAGCACCCGGACTGGCGGCTACACCTTC. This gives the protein CASSTRTGGYTF.